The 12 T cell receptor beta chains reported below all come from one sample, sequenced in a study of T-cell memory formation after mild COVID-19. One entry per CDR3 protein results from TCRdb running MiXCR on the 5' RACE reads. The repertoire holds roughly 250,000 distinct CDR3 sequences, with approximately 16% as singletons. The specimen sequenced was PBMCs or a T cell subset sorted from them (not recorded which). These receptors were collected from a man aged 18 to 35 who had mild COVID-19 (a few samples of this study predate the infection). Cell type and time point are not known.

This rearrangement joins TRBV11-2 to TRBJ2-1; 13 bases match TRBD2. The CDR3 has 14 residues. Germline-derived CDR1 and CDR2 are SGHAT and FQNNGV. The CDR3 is CATKTSGGYNEQFF. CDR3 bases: TGTGCGACCAAGACTAGCGGGGGGTACAATGAGCAGTTCTTC.

The CDR3: CASSRGGQGYGYTF. CDR3 nucleotides: TGCGCCAGCAGCCGCGGTGGACAAGGCTATGGCTACACCTTC. The chain is built from TRBV5-1 and TRBJ1-2; D is perhaps TRBD1 (5 bases). V shed 4 bases and J shed 4 bases, with 14 bases lying between them. Germline V gene sequence: CDR1 SGHRS, CDR2 YFSETQ. CDR3 length equals 14 residues.

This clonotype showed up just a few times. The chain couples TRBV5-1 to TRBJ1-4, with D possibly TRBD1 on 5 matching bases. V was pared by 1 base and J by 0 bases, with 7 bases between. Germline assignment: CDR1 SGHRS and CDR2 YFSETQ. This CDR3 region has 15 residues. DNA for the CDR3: TGCGCCAGCAGCTTGTTACAGGCAACTAATGAAAAACTGTTTTTT. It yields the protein CASSLLQATNEKLFF. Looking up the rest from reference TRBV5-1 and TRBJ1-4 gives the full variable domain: KAGVTQTPRYLIKTRGQQVTLSCSPISGHRSVSWYQQTPGQGLQFLFEYFSETQRNKGNFPGRFSGRQFSNSRSEMNVSTLELGDSALYLCASSLLQATNEKLFFGSGTQLSVL.

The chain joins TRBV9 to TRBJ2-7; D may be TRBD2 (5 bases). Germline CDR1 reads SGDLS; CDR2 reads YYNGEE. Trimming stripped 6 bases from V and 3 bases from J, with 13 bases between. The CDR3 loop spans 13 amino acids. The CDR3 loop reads CASTPSGFYEQYV. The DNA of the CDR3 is TGTGCCAGCACCCCTTCGGGGTTCTACGAGCAGTACGTC.

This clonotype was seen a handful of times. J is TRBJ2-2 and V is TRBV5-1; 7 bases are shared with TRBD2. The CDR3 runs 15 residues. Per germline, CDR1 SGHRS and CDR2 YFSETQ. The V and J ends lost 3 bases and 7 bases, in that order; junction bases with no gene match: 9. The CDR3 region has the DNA TGCGCCAGCAGCTCCGTCAGGAGGGAGGGCGGGGAGCTGTTTTTT. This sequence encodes CASSSVRREGGELFF.

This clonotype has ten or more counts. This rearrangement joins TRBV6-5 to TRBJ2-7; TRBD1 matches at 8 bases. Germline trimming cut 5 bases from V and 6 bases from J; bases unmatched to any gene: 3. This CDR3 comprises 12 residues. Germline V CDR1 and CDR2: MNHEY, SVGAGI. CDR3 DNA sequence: TGTGCCAGCAGTCCAGGGGGCTCCGAGCAGTACTTC. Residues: CASSPGGSEQYF.

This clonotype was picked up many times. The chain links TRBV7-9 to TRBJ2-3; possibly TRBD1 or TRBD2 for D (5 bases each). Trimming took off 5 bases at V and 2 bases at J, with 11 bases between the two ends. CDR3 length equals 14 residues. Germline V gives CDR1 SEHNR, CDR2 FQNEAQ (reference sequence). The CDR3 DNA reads TGTGCCAGCAGCGGGGCGGGTCTCACAGATACGCAGTATTTT. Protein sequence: CASSGAGLTDTQYF.

The CDR3 is CASSHSDREQYF. CDR3 bases: TGTGCCAGCAGCCATTCTGACAGGGAGCAGTACTTC. The chain is built from TRBV11-2 and TRBJ2-7, with D perhaps matching TRBD1 (6 bases). V was clipped by 5 bases and J by 7 bases, with 12 bases between them. Germline V gene sequence: CDR1 SGHAT, CDR2 FQNNGV. The CDR3 consists of 12 residues.

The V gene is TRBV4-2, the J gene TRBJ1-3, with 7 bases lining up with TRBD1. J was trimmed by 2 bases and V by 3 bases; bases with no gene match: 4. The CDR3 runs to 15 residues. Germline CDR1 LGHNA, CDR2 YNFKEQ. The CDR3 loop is CASSHLGTAGNTIYF. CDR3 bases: TGTGCCAGCAGCCATCTGGGGACAGCTGGAAACACCATATATTTT.

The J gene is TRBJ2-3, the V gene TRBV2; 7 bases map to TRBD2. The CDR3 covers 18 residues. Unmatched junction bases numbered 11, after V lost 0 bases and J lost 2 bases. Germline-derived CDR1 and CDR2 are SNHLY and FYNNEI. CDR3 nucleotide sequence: TGTGCCAGCAGTGAAGCCCGGTATGCGGGGGACCACACAGATACGCAGTATTTT. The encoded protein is CASSEARYAGDHTDTQYF.

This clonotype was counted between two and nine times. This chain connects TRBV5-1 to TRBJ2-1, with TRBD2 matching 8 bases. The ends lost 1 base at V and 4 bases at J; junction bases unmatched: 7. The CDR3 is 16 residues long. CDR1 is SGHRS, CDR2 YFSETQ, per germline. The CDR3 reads CASSLSARGVYNEQFF. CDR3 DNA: TGCGCCAGCAGCTTGTCAGCGCGGGGGGTTTACAATGAGCAGTTCTTC.

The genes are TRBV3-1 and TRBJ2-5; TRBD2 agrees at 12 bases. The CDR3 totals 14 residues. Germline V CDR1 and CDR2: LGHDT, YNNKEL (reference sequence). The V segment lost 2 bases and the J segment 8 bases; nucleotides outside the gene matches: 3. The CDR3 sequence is CASSQPGLAGTQYF. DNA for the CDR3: TGTGCCAGCAGCCAACCGGGACTAGCGGGTACCCAGTACTTC.